Detailed here is one T cell receptor (beta chain). Total RNA amounts of at least 5.5 micrograms were extracted per sample. The CDR3 spans 15 residues. With 4 bases removed from V and 5 bases from J, the gap between germline ends came to 17 bases. The germline gives CDR1 MNHEY, CDR2 SVGAGI. This sample is drawn from a study of blood T cells in healthy people across ages. A second PCR of 7 to 11 cycles used a sample-barcoded 5' primer and a J-beta primer mix. MiXCR, run by TCRdb on the 5' RACE reads, gives a single entry per CDR3 protein. The sample includes over 1.5 million distinct CDR3 sequences, around 48% of them seen just once.

Sequencing was carried out using blood. The chain carries TRBV6-5 and TRBJ2-5, with a possible D match to TRBD2 (7 bases). This sequence was found in a woman in her thirties or forties in good health. This chain's CDR3 is CASSSGGYLAETQYF. CDR3 bases: TGTGCCAGCAGTTCGGGGGGCTATCTGGCGGAGACCCAGTACTTC.